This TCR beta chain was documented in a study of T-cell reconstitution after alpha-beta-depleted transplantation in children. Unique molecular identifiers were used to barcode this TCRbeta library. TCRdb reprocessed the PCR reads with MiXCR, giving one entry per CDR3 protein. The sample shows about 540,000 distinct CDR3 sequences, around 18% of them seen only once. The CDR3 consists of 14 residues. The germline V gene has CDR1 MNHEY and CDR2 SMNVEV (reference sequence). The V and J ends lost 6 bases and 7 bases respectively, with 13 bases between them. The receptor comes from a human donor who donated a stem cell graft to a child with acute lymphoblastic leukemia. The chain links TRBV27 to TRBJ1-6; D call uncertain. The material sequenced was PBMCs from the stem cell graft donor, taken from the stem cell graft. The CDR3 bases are TGTGCCAGCAGCCCGGGATCCTCAAATTCACCCCTCCACTTT. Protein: CASSPGSSNSPLHF.